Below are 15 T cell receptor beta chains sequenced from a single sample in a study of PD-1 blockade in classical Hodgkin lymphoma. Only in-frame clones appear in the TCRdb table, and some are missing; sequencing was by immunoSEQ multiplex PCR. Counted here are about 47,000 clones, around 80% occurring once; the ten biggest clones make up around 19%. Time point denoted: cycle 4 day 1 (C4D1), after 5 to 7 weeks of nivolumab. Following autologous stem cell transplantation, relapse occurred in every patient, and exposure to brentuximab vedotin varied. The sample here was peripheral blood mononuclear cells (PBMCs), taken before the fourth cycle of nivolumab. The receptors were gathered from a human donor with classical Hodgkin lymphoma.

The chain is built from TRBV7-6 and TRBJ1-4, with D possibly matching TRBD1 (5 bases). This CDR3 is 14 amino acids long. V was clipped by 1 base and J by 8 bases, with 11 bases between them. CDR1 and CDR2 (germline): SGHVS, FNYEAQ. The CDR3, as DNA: TGTGCCAGCAGCTTAGGGGGCGCATACGAAAAACTGTTTTTT. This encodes CASSLGGAYEKLFF.

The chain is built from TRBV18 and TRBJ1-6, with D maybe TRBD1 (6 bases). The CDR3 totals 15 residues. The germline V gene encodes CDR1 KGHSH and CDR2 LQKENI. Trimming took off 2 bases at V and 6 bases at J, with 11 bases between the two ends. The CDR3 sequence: CASSPGGGLNSPLHF. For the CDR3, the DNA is TGTGCCAGCTCACCAGGAGGGGGGCTTAATTCACCCCTCCACTTT.

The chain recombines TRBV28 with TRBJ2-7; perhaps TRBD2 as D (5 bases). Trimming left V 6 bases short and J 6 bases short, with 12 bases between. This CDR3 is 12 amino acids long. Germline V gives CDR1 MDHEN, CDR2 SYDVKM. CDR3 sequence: CASSEGTLEQYF. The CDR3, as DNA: TGTGCCAGCAGCGAGGGCACGCTCGAGCAGTACTTC.

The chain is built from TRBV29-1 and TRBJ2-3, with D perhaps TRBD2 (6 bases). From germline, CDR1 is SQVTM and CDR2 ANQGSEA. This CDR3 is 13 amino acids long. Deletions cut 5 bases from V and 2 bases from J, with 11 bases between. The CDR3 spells CSVPRGDTDTQYF. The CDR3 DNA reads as TGCAGCGTTCCCCGCGGGGACACAGATACGCAGTATTTT.

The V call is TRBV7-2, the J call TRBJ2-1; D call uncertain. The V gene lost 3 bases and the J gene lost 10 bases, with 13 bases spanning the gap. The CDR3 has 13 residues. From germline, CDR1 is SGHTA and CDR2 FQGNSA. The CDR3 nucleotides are TGTGCCAGCAGCTTCCCCCCCTTGCAGGAGCAGTTCTTC. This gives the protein CASSFPPLQEQFF.

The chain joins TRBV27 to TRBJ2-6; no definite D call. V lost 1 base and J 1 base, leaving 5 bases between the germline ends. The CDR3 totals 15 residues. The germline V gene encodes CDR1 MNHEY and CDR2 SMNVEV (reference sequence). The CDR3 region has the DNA TGTGCCAGCAGTTTATTAGGGTCTGGGGCCAACGTCCTGACTTTC. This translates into CASSLLGSGANVLTF.

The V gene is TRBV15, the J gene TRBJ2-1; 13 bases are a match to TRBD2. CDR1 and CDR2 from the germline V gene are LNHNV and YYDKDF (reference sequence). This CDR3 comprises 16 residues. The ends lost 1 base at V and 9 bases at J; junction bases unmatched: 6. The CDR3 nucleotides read TGTGCCACCAGCAGAGCCGGACTAGCGGGGGAGGGTGAGCAGTTCTTC. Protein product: CATSRAGLAGEGEQFF.

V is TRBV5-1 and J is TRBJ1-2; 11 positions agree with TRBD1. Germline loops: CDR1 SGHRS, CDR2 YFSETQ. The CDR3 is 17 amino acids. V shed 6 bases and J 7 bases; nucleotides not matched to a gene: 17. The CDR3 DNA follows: TGCGCCAGCACCGAAGGAAGTGGAGGACAGGGGGCTTCTGGCTACACCTTC. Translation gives CASTEGSGGQGASGYTF.

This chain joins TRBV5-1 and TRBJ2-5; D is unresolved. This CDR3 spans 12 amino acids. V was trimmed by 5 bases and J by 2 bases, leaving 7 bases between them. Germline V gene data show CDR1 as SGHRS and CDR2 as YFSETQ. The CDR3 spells CASSGPQETQYF. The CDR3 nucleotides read TGCGCCAGCAGTGGCCCACAAGAGACCCAGTACTTC.

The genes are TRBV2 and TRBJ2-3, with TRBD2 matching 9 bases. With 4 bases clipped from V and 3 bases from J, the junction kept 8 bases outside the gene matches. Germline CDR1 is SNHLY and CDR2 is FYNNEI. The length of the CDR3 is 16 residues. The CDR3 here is CASSGLASGITDTQYF. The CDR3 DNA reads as TGTGCCAGCAGTGGGCTAGCTAGCGGGATTACAGATACGCAGTATTTT.

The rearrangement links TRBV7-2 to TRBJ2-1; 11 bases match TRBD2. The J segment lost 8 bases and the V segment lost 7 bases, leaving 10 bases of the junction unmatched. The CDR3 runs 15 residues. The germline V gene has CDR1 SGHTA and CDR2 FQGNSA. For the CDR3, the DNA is TGTGCCAGCATGGACATAGCGGGGGGGCCCTATGAGCAGTTCTTC. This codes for CASMDIAGGPYEQFF.

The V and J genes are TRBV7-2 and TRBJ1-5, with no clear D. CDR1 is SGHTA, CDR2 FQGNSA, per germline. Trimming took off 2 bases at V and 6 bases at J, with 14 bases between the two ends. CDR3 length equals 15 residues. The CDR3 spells CASSLPSEGSQPQHF. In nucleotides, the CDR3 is TGTGCCAGCAGCTTACCATCCGAGGGATCTCAGCCCCAGCATTTT.

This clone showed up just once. CDR3 sequence: CASSLAGDRDRGFSSYNSPLHF. The CDR3 nucleotides read TGCGCCAGCAGCTTGGCTGGCGATAGGGATCGGGGTTTTAGCTCCTATAATTCACCCCTCCACTTT. This sequence joins TRBV5-1 and TRBJ1-6; the D is unclear. From germline, CDR1 is SGHRS and CDR2 YFSETQ. Deletions cut 0 bases from V and 0 bases from J, with 25 bases between. The CDR3 has 22 amino acids. Full variable domain (outside the CDR3, taken from reference TRBV5-1 and TRBJ1-6): KAGVTQTPRYLIKTRGQQVTLSCSPISGHRSVSWYQQTPGQGLQFLFEYFSETQRNKGNFPGRFSGRQFSNSRSEMNVSTLELGDSALYLCASSLAGDRDRGFSSYNSPLHFGNGTRLTVT.

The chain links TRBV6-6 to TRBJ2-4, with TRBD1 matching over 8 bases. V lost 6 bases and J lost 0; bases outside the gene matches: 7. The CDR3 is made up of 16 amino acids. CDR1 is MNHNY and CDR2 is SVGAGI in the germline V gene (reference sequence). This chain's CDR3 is CASRGQGSKAKNIQYF. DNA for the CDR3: TGTGCCAGCAGAGGACAGGGATCTAAAGCCAAAAACATTCAGTACTTC.

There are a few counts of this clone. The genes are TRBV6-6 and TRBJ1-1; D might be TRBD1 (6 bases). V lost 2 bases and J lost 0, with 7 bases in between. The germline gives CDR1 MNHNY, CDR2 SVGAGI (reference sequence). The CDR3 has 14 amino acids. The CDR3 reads CASSYQGLNTEAFF. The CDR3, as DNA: TGTGCCAGCAGTTACCAGGGGCTGAACACTGAAGCTTTCTTT.